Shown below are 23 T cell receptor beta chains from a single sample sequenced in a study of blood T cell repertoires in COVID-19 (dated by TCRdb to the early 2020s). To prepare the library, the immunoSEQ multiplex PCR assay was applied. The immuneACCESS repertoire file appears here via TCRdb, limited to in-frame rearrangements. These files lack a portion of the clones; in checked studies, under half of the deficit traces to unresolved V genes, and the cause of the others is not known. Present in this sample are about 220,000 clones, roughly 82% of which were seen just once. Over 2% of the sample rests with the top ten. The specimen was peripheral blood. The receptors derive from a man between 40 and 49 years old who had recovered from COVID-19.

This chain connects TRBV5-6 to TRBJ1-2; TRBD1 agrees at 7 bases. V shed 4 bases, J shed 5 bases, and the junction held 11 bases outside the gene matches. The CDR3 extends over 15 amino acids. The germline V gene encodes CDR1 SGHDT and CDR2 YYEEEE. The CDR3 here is CASSANLDRSYGYTF. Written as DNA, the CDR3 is TGTGCCAGCAGCGCCAACCTGGACAGGTCTTATGGCTACACCTTC.

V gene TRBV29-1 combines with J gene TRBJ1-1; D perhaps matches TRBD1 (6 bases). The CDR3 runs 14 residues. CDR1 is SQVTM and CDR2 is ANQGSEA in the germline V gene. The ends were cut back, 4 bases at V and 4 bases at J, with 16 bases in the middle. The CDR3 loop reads CSVGAGVGATEAFF. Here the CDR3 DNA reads TGCAGCGTTGGGGCAGGGGTAGGGGCCACTGAAGCTTTCTTT.

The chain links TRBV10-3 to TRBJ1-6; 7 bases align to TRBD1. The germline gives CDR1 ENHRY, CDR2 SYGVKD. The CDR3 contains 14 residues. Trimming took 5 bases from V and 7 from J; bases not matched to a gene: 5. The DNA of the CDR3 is TGTGCCATCAGTCGACGGGACAGCAATTCACCCCTCCACTTT. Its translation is CAISRRDSNSPLHF.

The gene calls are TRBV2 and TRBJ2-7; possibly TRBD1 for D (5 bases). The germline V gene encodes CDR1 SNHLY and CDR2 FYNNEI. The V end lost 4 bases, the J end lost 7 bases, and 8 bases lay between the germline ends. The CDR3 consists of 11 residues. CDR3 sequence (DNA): TGTGCCAGCAGTGTACGGACAGAGCAGTACTTC. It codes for CASSVRTEQYF. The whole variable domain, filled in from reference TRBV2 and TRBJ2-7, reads EPEVTQTPSHQVTQMGQEVILRCVPISNHLYFYWYRQILGQKVEFLVSFYNNEISEKSEIFDDQFSVERPDGSNFTLKIRSTKLEDSAMYFCASSVRTEQYFGPGTRLTVT.

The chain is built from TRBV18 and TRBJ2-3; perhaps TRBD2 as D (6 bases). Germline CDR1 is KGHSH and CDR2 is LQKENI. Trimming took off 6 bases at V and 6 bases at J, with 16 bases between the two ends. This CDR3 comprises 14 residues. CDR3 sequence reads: CASSPTVGGDTQYF. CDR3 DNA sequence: TGTGCCAGCTCGCCCACAGTAGGAGGGGATACGCAGTATTTT.

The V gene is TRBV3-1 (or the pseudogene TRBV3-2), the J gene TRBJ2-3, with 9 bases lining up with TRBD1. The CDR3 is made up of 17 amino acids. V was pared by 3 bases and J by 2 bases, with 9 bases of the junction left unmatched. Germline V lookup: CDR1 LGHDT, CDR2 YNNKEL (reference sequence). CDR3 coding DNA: TGTGCCAGCAGCCACCGACGGGGGACAGGGTACACAGATACGCAGTATTTT. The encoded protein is CASSHRRGTGYTDTQYF.

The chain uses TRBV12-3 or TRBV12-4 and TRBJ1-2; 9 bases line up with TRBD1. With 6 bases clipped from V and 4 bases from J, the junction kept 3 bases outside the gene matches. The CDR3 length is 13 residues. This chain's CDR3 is CASRQGALYGYTF. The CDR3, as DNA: TGTGCCAGCAGACAGGGGGCCCTCTATGGCTACACCTTC.

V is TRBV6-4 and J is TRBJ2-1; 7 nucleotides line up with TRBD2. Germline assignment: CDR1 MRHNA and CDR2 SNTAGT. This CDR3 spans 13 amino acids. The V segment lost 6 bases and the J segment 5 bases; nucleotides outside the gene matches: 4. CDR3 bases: TGTGCCAGCAGCACGGGGGGAGACAATGAGCAGTTCTTC. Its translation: CASSTGGDNEQFF.

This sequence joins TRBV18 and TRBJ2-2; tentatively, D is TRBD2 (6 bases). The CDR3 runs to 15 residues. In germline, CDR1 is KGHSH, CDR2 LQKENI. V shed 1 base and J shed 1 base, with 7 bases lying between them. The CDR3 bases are TGTGCCAGCTCACCACTGGGAGGGAACACCGGGGAGCTGTTTTTT. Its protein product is CASSPLGGNTGELFF.

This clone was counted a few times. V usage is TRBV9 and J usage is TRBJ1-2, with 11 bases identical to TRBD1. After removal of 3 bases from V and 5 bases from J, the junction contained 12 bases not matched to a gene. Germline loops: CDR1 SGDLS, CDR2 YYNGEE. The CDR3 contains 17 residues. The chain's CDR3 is CASSDGQGAKVGYGYTF. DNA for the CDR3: TGTGCCAGCAGCGATGGACAGGGGGCTAAAGTTGGATATGGCTACACCTTC.

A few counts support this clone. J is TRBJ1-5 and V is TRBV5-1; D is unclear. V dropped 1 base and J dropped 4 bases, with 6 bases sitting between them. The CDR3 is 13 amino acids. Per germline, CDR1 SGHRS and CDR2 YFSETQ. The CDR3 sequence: CASSLNGNQPQHF. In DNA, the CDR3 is TGCGCCAGCAGCTTGAACGGTAATCAGCCCCAGCATTTT.

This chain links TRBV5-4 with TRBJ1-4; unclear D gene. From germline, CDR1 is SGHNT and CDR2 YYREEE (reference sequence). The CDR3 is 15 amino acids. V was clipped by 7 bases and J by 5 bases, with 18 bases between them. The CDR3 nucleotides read TGTGCCAGCCACACGATTGACACTGTGAATGAAAAACTGTTTTTT. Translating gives CASHTIDTVNEKLFF.

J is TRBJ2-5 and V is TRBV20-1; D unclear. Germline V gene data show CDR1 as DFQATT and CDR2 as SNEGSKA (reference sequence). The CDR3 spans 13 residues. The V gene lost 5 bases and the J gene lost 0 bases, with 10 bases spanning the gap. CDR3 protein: CSAGGPYQETQYF. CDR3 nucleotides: TGCAGTGCTGGTGGGCCGTACCAAGAGACCCAGTACTTC.

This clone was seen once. This CDR3 reads CASSETGTAYNEQFF. The CDR3 region has the DNA TGCGCCAGCAGTGAAACCGGGACAGCCTACAATGAGCAGTTCTTC. The J gene is TRBJ2-1, the V gene TRBV10-1, with 7 positions matching TRBD1. Germline CDR1 WNHNN, CDR2 SYGVQD (reference sequence). This CDR3 has 15 residues. V lost 3 bases, J lost 2 bases, and 4 bases stayed unmatched.

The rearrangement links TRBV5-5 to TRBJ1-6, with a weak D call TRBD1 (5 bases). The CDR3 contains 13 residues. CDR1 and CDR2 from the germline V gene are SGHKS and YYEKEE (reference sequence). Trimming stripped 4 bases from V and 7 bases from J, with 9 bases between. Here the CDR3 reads CASSTRQNSPLHF. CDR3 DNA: TGTGCCAGCAGCACGAGACAGAATTCACCCCTCCACTTT.

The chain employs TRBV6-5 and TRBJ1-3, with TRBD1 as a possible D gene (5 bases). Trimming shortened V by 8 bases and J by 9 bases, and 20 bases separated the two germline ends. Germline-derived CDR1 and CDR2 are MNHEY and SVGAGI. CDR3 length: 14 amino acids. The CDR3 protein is CASARNGPGGTIYF. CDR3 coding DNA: TGTGCCAGCGCTCGTAACGGCCCCGGGGGCACCATATATTTT.

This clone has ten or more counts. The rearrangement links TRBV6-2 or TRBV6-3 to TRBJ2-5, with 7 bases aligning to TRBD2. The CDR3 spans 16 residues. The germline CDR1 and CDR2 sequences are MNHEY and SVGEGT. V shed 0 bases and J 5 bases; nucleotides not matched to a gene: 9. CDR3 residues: CASSYSPRTSLETQYF. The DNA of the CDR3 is TGTGCCAGCAGTTACTCCCCAAGGACTAGTTTGGAGACCCAGTACTTC.

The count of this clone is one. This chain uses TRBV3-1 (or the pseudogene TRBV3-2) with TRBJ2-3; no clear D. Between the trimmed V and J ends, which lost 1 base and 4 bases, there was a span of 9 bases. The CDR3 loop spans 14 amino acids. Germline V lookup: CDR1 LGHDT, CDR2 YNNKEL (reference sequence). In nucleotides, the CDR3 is TGTGCCAGCAGCCAAGGGCCAGGCGCAGATACGCAGTATTTT. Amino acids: CASSQGPGADTQYF.

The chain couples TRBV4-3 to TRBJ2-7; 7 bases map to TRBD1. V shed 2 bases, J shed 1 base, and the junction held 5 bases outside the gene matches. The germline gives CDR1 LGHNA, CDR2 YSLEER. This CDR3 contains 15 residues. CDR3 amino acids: CASSQNRGRSYEQYF. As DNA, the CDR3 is TGCGCCAGCAGCCAAAACAGGGGAAGATCCTACGAGCAGTACTTC.

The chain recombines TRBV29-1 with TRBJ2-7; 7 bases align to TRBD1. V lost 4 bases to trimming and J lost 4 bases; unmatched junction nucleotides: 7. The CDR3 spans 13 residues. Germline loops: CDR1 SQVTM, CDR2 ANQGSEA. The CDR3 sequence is CSVVQGVSYEQYF. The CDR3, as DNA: TGCAGCGTTGTGCAGGGGGTTTCGTACGAGCAGTACTTC.

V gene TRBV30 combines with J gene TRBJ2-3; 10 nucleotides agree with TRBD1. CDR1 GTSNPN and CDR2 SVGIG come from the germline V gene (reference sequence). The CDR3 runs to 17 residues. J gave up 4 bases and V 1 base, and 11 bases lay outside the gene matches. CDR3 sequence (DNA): TGTGCCTGGAGTGCCGGGTCGGGACAGGGGCCCGCAGATACGCAGTATTTT. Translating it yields CAWSAGSGQGPADTQYF.

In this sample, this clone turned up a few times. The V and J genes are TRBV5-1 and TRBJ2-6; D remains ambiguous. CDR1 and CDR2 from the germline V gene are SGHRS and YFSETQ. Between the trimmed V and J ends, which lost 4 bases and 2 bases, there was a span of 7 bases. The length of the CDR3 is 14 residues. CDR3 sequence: CASSPQAGANVLTF. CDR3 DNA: TGCGCCAGCAGCCCCCAGGCTGGGGCCAACGTCCTGACTTTC.

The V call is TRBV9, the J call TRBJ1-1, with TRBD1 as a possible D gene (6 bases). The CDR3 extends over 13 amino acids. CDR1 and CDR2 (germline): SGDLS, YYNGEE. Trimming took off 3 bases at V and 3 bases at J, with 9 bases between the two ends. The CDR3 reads CASSGTADTEAFF. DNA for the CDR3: TGTGCCAGCAGCGGGACAGCGGACACTGAAGCTTTCTTT.